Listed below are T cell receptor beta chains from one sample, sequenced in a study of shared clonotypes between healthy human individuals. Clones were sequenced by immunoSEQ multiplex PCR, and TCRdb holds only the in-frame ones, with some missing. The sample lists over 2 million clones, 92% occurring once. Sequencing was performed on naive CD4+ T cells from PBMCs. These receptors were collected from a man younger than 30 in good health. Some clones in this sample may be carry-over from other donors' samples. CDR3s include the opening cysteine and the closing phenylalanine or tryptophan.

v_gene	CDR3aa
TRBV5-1	CASSWTSDSQETQYF
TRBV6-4	CASSEGWKYGYTF
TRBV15	CATSRANRGGTEAFF
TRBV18	CASSTRQVGGTTGTEAFF
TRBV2	CASNRPQRPYEQYF
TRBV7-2	CASSPRTGVFEQYF
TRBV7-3	CASASLLGGTQYF
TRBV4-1	CASSQGRQTLGTKNIQYF
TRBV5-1	CASSLFAGQGHNEQFF
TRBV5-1	CASSPGAGAVDEQFF
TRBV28	CASSPYPGKIGAFF
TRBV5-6	CASSLGLANEQYF
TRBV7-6	CASSPLAGGLTDTQYF
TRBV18	CASSPRSRGSVDEQYF
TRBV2	CASVFMGSAEAFF
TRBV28	CASSLPPGTGRKEAFF
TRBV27	CASASGRSPSLTDTQYF
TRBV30	CAWSRWAGVGGINQPQHF
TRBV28	CASSFLGSGANVLTF
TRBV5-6	CASSPRGDSIPYEQYF
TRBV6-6	CASIGWGLAGETQYF
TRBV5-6	CASSTTGSNYGYTF
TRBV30	CAWRLPGTSGRVSTDTQYF
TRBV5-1	CASSLPGTTSRNEQFF
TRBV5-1	CASWEGGSYNEQFF
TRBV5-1	CASSVGGRETQYF
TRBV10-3	CAISDPSGSAYEQYF
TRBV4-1	CASSLPGQGRSHEQYF
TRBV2	CASSEDRGGTF
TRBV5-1	CASSLMDPNTEAFF
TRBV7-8	CASSQEGASGNTIYF
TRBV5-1	CASSPFVAGTHEQFF
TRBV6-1	CATQTRLGNQPQHF
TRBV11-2	CASSFGLAGVYEQYF
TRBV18	CASSPSQDSYEQYF
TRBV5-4	CASSFGTSGFTDTQYF
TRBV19	CASSASGRGNTYEQYF
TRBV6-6	CASSYSRQDYEQYF
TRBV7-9	CASSFSEGNQPQHF
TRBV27	CASSLWAGGSYNEQFF
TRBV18	CASSPRTGGDTEAFF
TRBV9	CASSSGQLYNEQFF
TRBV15	CATSSGPHEQFF
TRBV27	CASRRPGPYTEAFF
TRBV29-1	CSVVRSGPSYNEQFF
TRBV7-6	CASSSRGSGGEQYF
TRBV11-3	CASSQGSGEKLFF
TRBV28	CASSPYGGGYEQYF
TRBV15	CATSRDRAWETQYF
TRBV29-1	CSVPRLLAYNEQFF
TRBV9	CASSVGGFGETQYF
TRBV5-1	CASSLTLQGAGGELFF
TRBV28	CASSPGQGRFLRTDTQYF
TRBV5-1	CASSADRGEGDIQYF
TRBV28	CASSSRGTASGANVLTF
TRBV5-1	CASTTSGRPHFYNEQFF
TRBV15	CATSRDRIGGQPQHF
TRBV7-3	CASSQRLAGGHNEQFF
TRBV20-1	CSAPGGYTQYF